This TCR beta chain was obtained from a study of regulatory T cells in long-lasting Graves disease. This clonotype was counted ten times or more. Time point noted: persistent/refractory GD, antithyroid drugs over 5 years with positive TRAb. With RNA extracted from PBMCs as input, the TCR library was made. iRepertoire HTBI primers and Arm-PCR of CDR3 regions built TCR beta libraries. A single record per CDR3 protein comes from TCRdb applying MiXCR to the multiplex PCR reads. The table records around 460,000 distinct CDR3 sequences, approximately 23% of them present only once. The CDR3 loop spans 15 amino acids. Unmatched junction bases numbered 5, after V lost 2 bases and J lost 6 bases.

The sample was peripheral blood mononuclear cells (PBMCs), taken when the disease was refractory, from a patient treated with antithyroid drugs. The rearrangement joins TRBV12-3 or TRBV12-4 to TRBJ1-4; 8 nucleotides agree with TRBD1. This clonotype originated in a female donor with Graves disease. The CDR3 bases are TGTGCCAGCAGTTTATCACAGGGGGTAGATGAAAAACTGTTTTTT. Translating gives CASSLSQGVDEKLFF.